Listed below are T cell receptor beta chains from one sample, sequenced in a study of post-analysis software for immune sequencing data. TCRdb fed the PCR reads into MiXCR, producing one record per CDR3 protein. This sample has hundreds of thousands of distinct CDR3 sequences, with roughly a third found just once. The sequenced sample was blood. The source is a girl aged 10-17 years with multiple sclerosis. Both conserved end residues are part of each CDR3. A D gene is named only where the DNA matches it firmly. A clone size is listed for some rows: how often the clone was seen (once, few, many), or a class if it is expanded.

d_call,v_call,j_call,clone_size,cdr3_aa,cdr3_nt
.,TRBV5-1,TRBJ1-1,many,CASSIGDINTEAFF,TGCGCCAGCAGCATAGGGGACATCAACACTGAAGCTTTCTTT
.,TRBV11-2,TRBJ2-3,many,CASSLVPEGTDTQYF,TGTGCCAGCAGCTTAGTCCCGGAGGGCACAGATACGCAGTATTTT
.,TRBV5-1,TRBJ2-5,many,CASSDHSTLGVETQYF,TGCGCCAGCAGCGATCACTCGACCCTGGGAGTAGAGACCCAGTACTTC
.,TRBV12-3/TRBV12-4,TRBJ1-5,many,CASSLADRNQPQHF,TGTGCCAGCAGTTTAGCGGACAGAAATCAGCCCCAGCATTTT
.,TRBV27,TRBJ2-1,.,CATTQGAGRGYEQFF,TGTGCCACTACTCAAGGGGCGGGACGTGGGTATGAGCAGTTCTTC
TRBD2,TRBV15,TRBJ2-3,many,CATSRQRGGTDTQYF,TGTGCCACCAGCAGACAGCGGGGGGGCACAGATACGCAGTATTTT
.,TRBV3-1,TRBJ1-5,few,CASSQGHVSNQPQHF,TGTGCCAGCAGCCAAGGGCACGTTAGCAATCAGCCCCAGCATTTT
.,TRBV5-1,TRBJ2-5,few,CASSLRDGETQYF,TGCGCCAGCAGCCTTAGGGACGGGGAGACCCAGTACTTC
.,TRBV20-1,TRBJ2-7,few,CSAREVTAYEQYF,TGCAGTGCCAGAGAAGTGACAGCGTACGAGCAGTACTTC
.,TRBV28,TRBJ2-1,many,CASSLQREQFF,TGTGCCAGCAGTTTACAAAGAGAGCAGTTCTTC
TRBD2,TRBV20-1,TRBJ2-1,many,CSTLFSLTSGSRNEQFF,TGCAGTACGTTATTCTCCTTGACTAGCGGGAGTCGTAATGAGCAGTTCTTC
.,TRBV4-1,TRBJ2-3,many,CASSHNPLTGDVRRTDTQYF,TGCGCCAGCAGCCACAATCCCCTCACGGGAGATGTGAGGCGCACAGATACGCAGTATTTT
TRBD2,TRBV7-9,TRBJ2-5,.,CASSLALSGGDQGTQYF,TGTGCCAGCAGCTTAGCTCTGAGCGGGGGGGACCAAGGGACCCAGTACTTC
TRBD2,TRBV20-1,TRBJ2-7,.,CSARELGLAYEQYF,TGCAGTGCTAGAGAGCTAGGACTAGCCTACGAGCAGTACTTC
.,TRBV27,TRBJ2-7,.,CASRGVPYEQYF,TGTGCCAGCAGAGGCGTCCCCTACGAGCAGTACTTC
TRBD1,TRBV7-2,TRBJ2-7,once,CASSFTGTGTYEQYF,TGTGCCAGCAGTTTTACCGGGACAGGAACCTACGAGCAGTACTTC
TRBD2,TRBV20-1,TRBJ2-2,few,CSATRTSISGELFF,TGCAGTGCCACCAGGACTAGCATCAGCGGGGAGCTGTTTTTT
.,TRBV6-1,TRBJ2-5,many,CASIRQGGETQYF,TGTGCCAGCATCCGACAGGGAGGCGAGACCCAGTACTTC
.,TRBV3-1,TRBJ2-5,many,CASSPPRNQETQYF,TGTGCCAGCAGCCCGCCCCGGAACCAAGAGACCCAGTACTTC
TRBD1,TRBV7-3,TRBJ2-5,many,CASSTGVQETQYF,TGTGCCAGCAGCACAGGGGTACAAGAGACCCAGTACTTC
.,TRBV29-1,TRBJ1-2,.,CSVEDPSYGYTF,TGCAGCGTTGAAGATCCGAGTTATGGCTACACCTTC
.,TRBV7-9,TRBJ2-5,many,CASSLGREGETQYF,TGTGCCAGCAGCTTGGGTAGGGAAGGAGAGACCCAGTACTTC
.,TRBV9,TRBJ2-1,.,CASGGPNSYNEQFF,TGTGCCTCTGGCGGGCCTAACTCCTACAATGAGCAGTTCTTC
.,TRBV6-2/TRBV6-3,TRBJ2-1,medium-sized,CASTPRFEGWVRPLSYNEQFF,TGTGCCAGCACCCCTCGGTTCGAGGGGTGGGTCAGGCCACTCTCCTACAATGAGCAGTTCTTC
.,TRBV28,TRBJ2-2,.,CAAGRRELFF,TGTGCCGCGGGGCGCAGGGAGCTGTTTTTT
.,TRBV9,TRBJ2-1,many,CASSHAGFNEQFF,TGTGCCAGCAGCCACGCGGGATTCAATGAGCAGTTCTTC
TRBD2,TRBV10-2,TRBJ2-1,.,CASIGGAQIYNEQFF,TGCGCCAGCATCGGGGGGGCGCAGATCTACAATGAGCAGTTCTTC
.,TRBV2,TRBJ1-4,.,CVSSGGVGEKRFF,TGTGTCAGCAGTGGAGGGGTCGGTGAAAAACGGTTTTTT
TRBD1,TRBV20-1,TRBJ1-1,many,CSARSRDRAFHTEAFF,TGCAGTGCTAGATCACGGGACAGGGCATTTCACACTGAAGCTTTCTTT
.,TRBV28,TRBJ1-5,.,CASSLFEGSQPQHF,TGTGCCAGCAGTTTATTTGAGGGATCTCAGCCCCAGCATTTT
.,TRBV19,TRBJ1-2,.,CASSIEGRSVSYGYTF,TGTGCCAGTAGTATAGAGGGACGGAGCGTATCCTATGGCTACACCTTC
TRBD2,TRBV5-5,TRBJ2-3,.,CASNTAGGRDTQYF,TGTGCCAGCAACACAGCGGGGGGGAGAGATACGCAGTATTTT
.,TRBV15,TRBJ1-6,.,CATSREGSGSPFHF,TGTGCCACCAGCAGAGAAGGCTCGGGGTCACCCTTCCACTTT
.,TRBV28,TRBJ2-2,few,CASSPRAGELFF,TGTGCCAGCAGTCCCAGGGCCGGGGAGCTGTTTTTT